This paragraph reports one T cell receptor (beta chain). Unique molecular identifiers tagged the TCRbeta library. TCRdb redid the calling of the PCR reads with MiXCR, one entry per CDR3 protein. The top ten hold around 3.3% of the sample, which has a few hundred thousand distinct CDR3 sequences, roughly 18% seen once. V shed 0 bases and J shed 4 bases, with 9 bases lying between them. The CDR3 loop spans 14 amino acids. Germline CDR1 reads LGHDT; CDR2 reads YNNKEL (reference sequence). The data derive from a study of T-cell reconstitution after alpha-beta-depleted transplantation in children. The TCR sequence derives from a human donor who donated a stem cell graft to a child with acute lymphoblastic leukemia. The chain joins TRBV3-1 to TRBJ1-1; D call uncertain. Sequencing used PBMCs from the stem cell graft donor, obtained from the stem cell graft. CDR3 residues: CASSQESAGTEAFF. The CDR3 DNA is TGTGCCAGCAGCCAAGAGTCCGCGGGCACTGAAGCTTTCTTT.